This TCR beta chain was sequenced in a study of blood T cell repertoires in COVID-19. Overall study context: PBMCs, B-cell-depleted T cells, or T cells provided the cDNA or gDNA that made up the material.

Germline CDR1 and CDR2: MDHEN and SYDVKM. The J segment lost 10 bases and the V segment lost 6 bases, leaving 10 bases of the junction unmatched. CDR3 length: 14 amino acids. A few counts support this clone. The authors' processing: Using reference gene primer amplification, nucleated cell counts were estimated. Here immunoSEQ multiplex PCR was the method, and the copy in TCRdb shows in-frame clones only, minus some. V and J calls and clone size follow that table, whereas D and trimming were derived from the DNA. The sample lists hundreds of thousands of clones; approximately 81% were seen once. The sequence derives from a young man with active or convalescent COVID-19. Sequencing was performed on peripheral blood. The J gene is TRBJ1-4, the V gene TRBV28; 8 bases agree with TRBD1. In DNA form, the CDR3 reads TGTGCCAGCAGCGAGGACAGGGTTCTTGTAAAACTGTTTTTT. It specifies CASSEDRVLVKLFF.